Below are 27 T cell receptor beta chains sequenced from a single sample in a study of blood T cells in healthy people across ages. The second PCR ran about 6 to 11 cycles with a sample-barcoded 5' primer and J-beta primers. TCRdb itself ran the 5' RACE reads through MiXCR, one entry per CDR3 protein. The table has hundreds of thousands of distinct CDR3 sequences, about 36% seen once; the top ten hold under 15%. Sequenced sample: blood. Source of these receptors: a man aged 18 to 30 in good health.

The chain employs TRBV7-9 and TRBJ2-7; TRBD1 might be the D (6 bases). The J call may not be correct, given that the DNA end is closer to TRBJ2-5. Looked up from germline, CDR1 is SEHNR and CDR2 is FQNEAQ (reference sequence). The CDR3 contains 15 residues. CDR3 sequence: CASSPRGGFQETQYF. The CDR3 coding sequence is TGTGCCAGCAGCCCCCGAGGGGGTTTCCAAGAGACCCAGTACTTC.

The chain recombines TRBV5-1 with TRBJ1-1; no clear D gene. This CDR3 is 13 amino acids long. V lost 1 base and J 1 base, leaving 5 bases between the germline ends. Germline V CDR1 and CDR2: SGHRS, YFSETQ. CDR3 protein: CASSLRKNTEAFF. The DNA for the CDR3 is TGCGCCAGCAGCTTGCGGAAGAACACTGAAGCTTTCTTT.

This clonotype was counted only a few times. This chain links TRBV9 with TRBJ2-4, with TRBD1 matching 7 bases. The CDR3 is 14 residues long. Germline lookup yields CDR1 SGDLS and CDR2 YYNGEE. V trimming: 4 bases; J trimming: 7 bases; junction bases outside the gene matches: 8. The CDR3 DNA reads TGTGCCAGCAGCCTCGACAGGGCGGCGAACATTCAGTACTTC. Encoded protein: CASSLDRAANIQYF.

CDR3 residues: CASSSTVISGNTIYF. CDR3 sequence (DNA): TGTGCCAGCAGCTCAACAGTGATCTCTGGAAACACCATATATTTT. This chain links TRBV12-3 or TRBV12-4 with TRBJ1-3; unclear D gene. With 6 bases removed from V and 0 bases from J, the gap between germline ends came to 12 bases. The length of the CDR3 is 15 residues.

In this sample, this clonotype turned up a few times. The chain joins TRBV15 to TRBJ1-2, with D hard to call. Germline CDR1 and CDR2: LNHNV and YYDKDF (reference sequence). The CDR3 covers 16 residues. V shed 4 bases and J shed 6 bases, with 21 bases lying between them. The CDR3 region is CATSNGPEDPLDGYTF. The CDR3, as DNA: TGTGCCACCAGCAATGGCCCCGAAGACCCGCTGGATGGCTACACCTTC.

V gene TRBV12-3 or TRBV12-4 combines with J gene TRBJ2-4; a possible D gene is TRBD2 (5 bases). Matching the DNA end better, TRBJ2-7 makes the J call doubtful. This CDR3 has 14 amino acids. CDR3 sequence reads: CASSRFREPYEQYF. CDR3 in DNA: TGTGCCAGCAGCCGATTTCGGGAACCCTACGAGCAGTACTTC.

As for this clonotype: The germline gene is not matched at one end of the junction; a read error may be the cause. The chain has TRBV12-3 or TRBV12-4 and TRBJ2-2, with D perhaps TRBD2 (5 bases). The CDR3 extends over 14 amino acids. CDR3 in DNA: TGTGCCAGCGCCCTCCGCCGTAACACCGGGGAGTTGTTTTTT. It specifies CASALRRNTGELFF.

This rearrangement joins TRBV27 to TRBJ2-2; weak D call: TRBD1 (5 bases). Trimming took off 7 bases at V and 1 base at J, with 13 bases between the two ends. The CDR3 runs 15 residues. CDR1 and CDR2 (germline): MNHEY, SMNVEV (reference sequence). CDR3 residues: CASNPRGGNTGELFF. CDR3 DNA sequence: TGTGCCAGCAACCCTAGGGGCGGGAACACCGGGGAGCTGTTTTTT.

The V call is TRBV4-2, the J call TRBJ1-1, with TRBD1 matching over 9 bases. Germline lookup yields CDR1 LGHNA and CDR2 YNFKEQ. The CDR3 is 15 amino acids. V lost 1 base to trimming and J lost 11 bases; unmatched junction nucleotides: 11. The DNA of the CDR3 is TGTGCCAGCAGCCAAGTGACAGGGGGTATACTTAGGGCTTTCTTT. It is translated as CASSQVTGGILRAFF.

The chain recombines TRBV6-6 with TRBJ1-5, with 7 bases that match TRBD1. This CDR3 is built from 14 residues. V shed 2 bases, J shed 6 bases, and the junction held 4 bases outside the gene matches. Germline CDR1 reads MNHNY; CDR2 reads SVGAGI (reference sequence). The CDR3, as DNA: TGTGCCAGCAGTTACGACAGGGCGATTCAGCCCCAGCATTTT. This encodes CASSYDRAIQPQHF.

The chain carries TRBV7-2 and TRBJ2-7; TRBD1 aligns across 7 bases. Germline CDR1 reads SGHTA; CDR2 reads FQGNSA. The junction had 14 bases not matched to a gene; V was cut back by 4 bases and J by 2 bases. The CDR3 is 17 residues long. The DNA of the CDR3 is TGTGCCAGCAGCTCCAGAACCGGGACAGTACTCACCTACGAGCAGTACTTC. Amino acid sequence: CASSSRTGTVLTYEQYF.

This clonotype was recorded a few times. The rearrangement uses TRBV4-3 and TRBJ2-3, with a tentative D call TRBD2 (6 bases). The CDR3 totals 18 residues. The V end was cut by 4 bases, the J end by 0 bases, with 20 bases between. CDR1 LGHNA and CDR2 YSLEER come from the germline V gene. The CDR3 DNA sequence: TGCGCCAGCAGCCTACAGTACCCTGGTGGGGGGAGCACAGATACGCAGTATTTT. It translates to CASSLQYPGGGSTDTQYF.

This clonotype has at least ten counts. V and J are TRBV5-1 and TRBJ1-1, with a tentative D call TRBD1 (5 bases). V shed 4 bases and J shed 4 bases, with 8 bases lying between them. From germline, CDR1 is SGHRS and CDR2 YFSETQ. CDR3 length: 12 residues. CDR3 bases: TGCGCCAGCAGCCCCCAGGGCACTGAAGCTTTCTTT. Residues: CASSPQGTEAFF. The variable domain in full, with the rest retrieved from reference TRBV5-1 and TRBJ1-1, is KAGVTQTPRYLIKTRGQQVTLSCSPISGHRSVSWYQQTPGQGLQFLFEYFSETQRNKGNFPGRFSGRQFSNSRSEMNVSTLELGDSALYLCASSPQGTEAFFGQGTRLTVV.

V is TRBV5-5 and J is TRBJ1-2; D remains ambiguous. With 0 bases removed from V and 4 bases from J, the gap between germline ends came to 10 bases. From germline, CDR1 is SGHKS and CDR2 YYEKEE (reference sequence). The CDR3 spans 14 residues. CDR3 region: CASSLAEPSYGYTF. The CDR3 nucleotides read TGTGCCAGCAGCTTGGCCGAGCCTTCCTATGGCTACACCTTC. The full variable domain, in which reference TRBV5-5 and TRBJ1-2 provide the parts outside the CDR3, is DAGVTQSPTHLIKTRGQQVTLRCSPISGHKSVSWYQQVLGQGPQFIFQYYEKEERGRGNFPDRFSARQFPNYSSELNVNALLLGDSALYLCASSLAEPSYGYTFGSGTRLTVV.

The chain combines TRBV20-1 with TRBJ1-1; the D is unclear. CDR3 length: 14 amino acids. In germline, CDR1 is DFQATT, CDR2 SNEGSKA (reference sequence). Trimming cost V 3 bases and J 2 bases, with 13 bases left between them. In DNA, the CDR3 is TGCAGTGCTAGTGCCTCTGAGAAAAACACTGAAGCTTTCTTT. Residues: CSASASEKNTEAFF.

This clonotype appeared a few times. V and J are TRBV2 and TRBJ1-2; no definite D call. CDR3 length: 15 residues. The V end was cut by 0 bases, the J end by 4 bases, with 12 bases between. CDR1 SNHLY and CDR2 FYNNEI come from the germline V gene. CDR3 residues: CASSEALSAAYGYTF. The DNA of the CDR3 is TGTGCCAGCAGTGAAGCGCTGTCGGCAGCCTATGGCTACACCTTC.

The V gene is TRBV6-6, the J gene TRBJ2-3; 8 nucleotides line up with TRBD2. Trimming took 2 bases from V and 2 from J; bases not matched to a gene: 9. Germline V gene data show CDR1 as MNHNY and CDR2 as SVGAGI (reference sequence). The CDR3 has 17 residues. Here the CDR3 reads CASSYDSLAGNTDTQYF. CDR3 in DNA: TGTGCCAGCAGTTACGATTCCTTAGCGGGGAACACAGATACGCAGTATTTT.

This chain's CDR3 is CASSVTQSSGPRGDTIYF. The CDR3 bases are TGTGCCAGCAGCGTCACACAGTCCTCAGGACCGCGTGGTGACACCATATATTTT. This chain links TRBV9 with TRBJ1-3, with D unclear. CDR1 SGDLS and CDR2 YYNGEE come from the germline V gene. The CDR3 is 18 residues long. Trimming shortened V by 2 bases and J by 8 bases, and 26 bases separated the two germline ends.

The V gene is TRBV11-2, the J gene TRBJ2-5; D may correspond to TRBD1 or TRBD2 (5 bases each). From germline, CDR1 is SGHAT and CDR2 FQNNGV. The CDR3 has 17 amino acids. Trimming cost V 3 bases and J 11 bases, with 28 bases left between them. The CDR3 region is CASSFTSGASYYNEQYF. DNA for the CDR3: TGTGCCAGCAGCTTTACCTCCGGGGCCTCCTACTACAATGAGCAGTACTTC.

Details on this clonotype: With a much larger clone just one base away, this may be a read error. The chain uses TRBV10-3 and TRBJ2-5; the D call may be TRBD1 or TRBD2 (5 bases each). Trimming removed 4 bases at V and 1 base at J, with 13 bases between. Germline V gives CDR1 ENHRY, CDR2 SYGVKD. The CDR3 is made up of 15 amino acids. The CDR3 nucleotides are TGTGCCATCAGTGGGGGACGCCTTTCCCAAGAGACCCAGTACTTC. It translates to CAISGGRLSQETQYF.

The chain recombines TRBV2 with TRBJ2-2, with 9 bases matching TRBD1. Per germline, CDR1 SNHLY and CDR2 FYNNEI. The CDR3 sequence is 14 residues long. Losses at the gene ends were 7 bases for V and 8 bases for J; bases not matched to a gene: 8. The CDR3 spells CASKSGTGRGELFF. The CDR3, as DNA: TGTGCCAGCAAGTCGGGGACAGGGAGAGGGGAGCTGTTTTTT.

The chain joins TRBV12-3 or TRBV12-4 to TRBJ2-7, with D possibly being TRBD2 (7 bases). CDR3 length: 13 amino acids. V shed 5 bases and J shed 2 bases, with 10 bases lying between them. The CDR3 bases are TGTGCCAGCAGTGTAGGGGGGGCCTACGAGCAGTACTTC. Encoded protein: CASSVGGAYEQYF.

The chain uses TRBV7-2 and TRBJ2-6; no clear D. V was trimmed by 2 bases and J by 4 bases, leaving 9 bases between them. The CDR3 sequence is 15 residues long. The germline CDR1 and CDR2 sequences are SGHTA and FQGNSA. For the CDR3, the DNA is TGTGCCAGCAGCTTAAGGGTTGCCGGGGCCAACGTCCTGACTTTC. Translation gives CASSLRVAGANVLTF.

This chain connects TRBV20-1 to TRBJ2-3; D is unresolved. CDR1 DFQATT and CDR2 SNEGSKA come from the germline V gene (reference sequence). The CDR3 sequence is 10 residues long. V shed 0 bases and J shed 6 bases, with 1 base lying between them. CDR3: CSARDDTQYF. The DNA for the CDR3 is TGCAGTGCTAGAGATGATACGCAGTATTTT.

A word on this clonotype: Relative to the germline gene, one junction end is altered; a read error may explain this. This chain links TRBV7-2 with TRBJ2-5; D call uncertain. Germline assignment: CDR1 SGHTA and CDR2 FQGNSA. The CDR3 covers 12 residues. CDR3 sequence reads: CASSPSQGTQYF. CDR3 nucleotide sequence: TGTGCCAGCAGCCCCTCCCAAGGGACCCAGTACTTC.

CDR3 nucleotides: TGTGCCAGCAGCTTAGGGACAGGGGGTAACCTCTACGAGCAGTTCTTC. Its translation: CASSLGTGGNLYEQFF. The rearrangement joins TRBV7-2 to TRBJ2-1, with TRBD1 identical over 10 bases. CDR3 length: 16 amino acids. Unmatched junction bases numbered 10, after V lost 1 base and J lost 10 bases. Per germline, CDR1 SGHTA and CDR2 FQGNSA.

In this sample, this clonotype turned up a few times. This chain connects TRBV12-3 or TRBV12-4 to TRBJ2-1; tentatively, D is TRBD1 or TRBD2 (7 bases each). The V end was cut by 3 bases, the J end by 0 bases, with 12 bases between. This CDR3 comprises 16 residues. CDR3 in DNA: TGTGCCAGCAGTTTTCAGGGGGGGAGCTCCTACAATGAGCAGTTCTTC. Its translation: CASSFQGGSSYNEQFF.